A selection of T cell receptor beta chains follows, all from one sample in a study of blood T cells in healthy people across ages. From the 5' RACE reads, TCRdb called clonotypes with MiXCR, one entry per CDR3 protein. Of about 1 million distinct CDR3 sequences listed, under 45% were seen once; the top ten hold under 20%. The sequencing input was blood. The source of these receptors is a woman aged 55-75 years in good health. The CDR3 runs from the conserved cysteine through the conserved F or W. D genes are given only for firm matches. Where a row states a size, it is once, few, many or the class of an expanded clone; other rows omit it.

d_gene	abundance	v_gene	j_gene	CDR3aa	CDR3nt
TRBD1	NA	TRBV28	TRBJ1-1	CASRRDREDTEAFF	TGTGCCAGCAGGAGGGACAGGGAGGACACTGAAGCTTTCTTT
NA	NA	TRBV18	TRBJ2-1	CASSPPSGAPQGSHNEQFF	TGTGCCAGCTCACCACCATCTGGGGCCCCCCAGGGCTCACACAATGAGCAGTTCTTC
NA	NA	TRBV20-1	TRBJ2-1	CSARDFDYNEQFF	TGCAGTGCTAGAGATTTTGATTACAATGAGCAGTTCTTC
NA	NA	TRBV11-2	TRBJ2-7	CASSSHWGTQYF	TGTGCCAGCAGCTCCCACTGGGGTACCCAGTACTTC
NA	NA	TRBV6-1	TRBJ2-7	CASSDPGGPFDEQYF	TGTGCCAGCAGTGATCCCGGGGGTCCTTTTGACGAGCAGTACTTC
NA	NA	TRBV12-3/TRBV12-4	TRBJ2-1	CASSFSLSYNEQFF	TGTGCCAGCAGTTTCAGTCTCTCCTACAATGAGCAGTTCTTC
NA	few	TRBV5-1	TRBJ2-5	CASSLLSSDQETQYF	TGCGCCAGCAGCTTGCTTTCCTCCGACCAAGAGACCCAGTACTTC
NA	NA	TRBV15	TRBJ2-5	CATSIETTGETQYF	TGTGCCACCAGCATAGAGACTACGGGAGAGACCCAGTACTTC
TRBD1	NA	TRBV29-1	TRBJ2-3	CSVWTGPDTQYF	TGCAGCGTATGGACAGGCCCCGATACGCAGTATTTT
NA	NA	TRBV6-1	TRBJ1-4	CASSESGVPTNEKLFF	TGTGCCAGCAGTGAGAGCGGGGTCCCAACTAATGAAAAACTGTTTTTT
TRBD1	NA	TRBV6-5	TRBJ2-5	CASSKRQGGWETQYF	TGTGCCAGCAGTAAAAGACAGGGCGGGTGGGAGACCCAGTACTTC
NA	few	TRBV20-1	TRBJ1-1	CSASDMNTEAFF	TGCAGTGCTTCTGACATGAACACTGAAGCTTTCTTT
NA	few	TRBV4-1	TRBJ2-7	CASSQEISAPLYEQYF	TGCGCCAGCAGCCAAGAAATTAGCGCCCCTTTGTACGAGCAGTACTTC
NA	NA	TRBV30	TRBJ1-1	CAWSVPGNTEAFF	TGTGCCTGGAGCGTACCAGGGAACACTGAAGCTTTCTTT
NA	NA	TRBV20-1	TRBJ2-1	CSALAGAPKGHNEQFF	TGCAGTGCTTTGGCGGGGGCCCCAAAGGGGCACAATGAGCAGTTCTTC
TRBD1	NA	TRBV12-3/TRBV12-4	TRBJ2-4	CASSLRGQGAGNIQYF	TGTGCCAGCAGCCTAAGGGGACAGGGGGCCGGGAACATTCAGTACTTC
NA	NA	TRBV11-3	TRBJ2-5	CASSLDTTSTQYF	TGTGCCAGCAGCTTAGATACCACCTCGACCCAGTACTTC
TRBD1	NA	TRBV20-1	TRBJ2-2	CSARDRDRGDTGELFF	TGCAGTGCTAGAGATAGGGACAGGGGGGACACCGGGGAGCTGTTTTTT
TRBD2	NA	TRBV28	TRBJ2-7	CASSTSPGLAGGWSYEQYF	TGTGCCAGCAGTACCTCACCGGGACTAGCGGGAGGATGGTCCTACGAGCAGTACTTC
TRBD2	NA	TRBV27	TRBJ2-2	CASSSAGAGTGELFF	TGTGCCAGCAGTTCAGCGGGAGCGGGTACCGGGGAGCTGTTTTTT
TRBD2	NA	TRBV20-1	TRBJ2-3	CSAQIGGRDNTQYF	TGCAGTGCCCAGATCGGCGGGAGGGATAATACGCAGTATTTT
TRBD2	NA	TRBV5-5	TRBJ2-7	CASSLEGLTNNEQYF	TGTGCCAGCAGCTTGGAGGGACTAACAAACAATGAGCAGTACTTC
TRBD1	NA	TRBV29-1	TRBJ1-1	CSVYRGEAFF	TGCAGCGTCTACAGGGGGGAAGCTTTCTTT
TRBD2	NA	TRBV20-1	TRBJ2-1	CSARFSGRVNEQFF	TGCAGTGCTAGATTTAGCGGGAGAGTAAATGAGCAGTTCTTC
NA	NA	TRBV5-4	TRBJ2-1	CASRPVEVGNEQFF	TGTGCCAGCAGACCAGTAGAGGTCGGCAATGAGCAGTTCTTC
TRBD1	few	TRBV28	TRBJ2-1	CASSRTGGYYNEQFF	TGTGCCAGCAGCAGGACAGGGGGCTACTACAATGAGCAGTTCTTC
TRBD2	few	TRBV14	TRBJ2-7	CASSQRGGLASSEQYF	TGTGCCAGCAGCCAACGTGGCGGACTAGCTTCTAGCGAGCAGTACTTC